The clone carrying this TCR beta chain was counted once. The data belong to a study of control samples from healthy donors and cancer patients. Using immunoSEQ multiplex PCR, the repertoire was profiled, and TCRdb retains in-frame clones only, with some absent. Of about 10,000 clones listed, approximately 91% are singletons. The CDR3 length is 14 residues. V was cut by 11 bases and J by 3 bases, with 19 bases left in between. Germline V gene data show CDR1 as SNHLY and CDR2 as FYNNEI. What was sequenced was PBMCs. The receptor's source is a man aged 60-69 years with colorectal cancer. The V gene is TRBV2, the J gene TRBJ1-1; tentative D call: TRBD1 (5 bases). The CDR3, as DNA: TGTGCCGGGTCCCTGACCGGGGGGGACACTGAAGCTTTCTTT. Protein sequence: CAGSLTGGDTEAFF.